The present TCR beta chain was sequenced within a study of T cell responses to AZD1222 COVID-19 vaccine (dated by TCRdb to the early 2020s). In the study overall: TCR sequencing covered fewer than 250 trial participants: about 210 given two doses of AZD1222 and about 26 given two doses of MenACWY control vaccine. Enrollment into the trials was organized by age into subgroups of 18-55, 56-69 and 70-plus years, and those subgroups contained roughly 140, 27 and 60 TCR-sequenced participants, respectively.

CDR1 SGHVS and CDR2 FQNEAQ are derived from the germline V gene. Reading from cysteine to phenylalanine, the CDR3 counts 13 amino acids. Here the CDR3 DNA is all that survives: 39 bases in frame from base 1. V drops 2 bases and J drops 2 bases, leaving 7 bases in between. In light of the paper, this sample's time point label describes: about 28 days (+/-7) after the second vaccine dose. AZD1222 recipients with second doses at about 4 weeks or about 12 weeks were pooled, because spike-specific TCR depth and breadth did not differ between schedules. Vaccinee samples came from UK trials COV001 and COV002, including a single-blind randomized controlled phase 2/3 trial of AZD1222 (ChAdOx1 nCoV-19) in healthy adults. Trial participant PBMC samples were collected at day 0 and day 28 after the second dose for TCRbeta chain sequencing. The paper as a whole reports these results and caveats: Conclusions about previously exposed vaccinees are limited, since just 6 or 7 AZD1222 recipients were seropositive for SARS-CoV-2 at baseline. Participants were mostly white British and included more females than males, and it was suggested by the authors that clonal diversity may have been underestimated. The whole spike protein was spanned by vaccine-associated CD4 TCRs, and dominant responses were seen in regions 160-218 and 743-854. Because no samples from the day 14 peak response were available, repertoires could be characterized only after the peak T cell response. Reportedly, almost half of the unique spike-specific TCRs recognized epitopes lying outside the regions that are mutated in the B.1.351 and B.1.1.7 variants. A significant rise in spike-specific TCR breadth and depth was observed after two AZD1222 doses relative to day 0 and relative to MenACWY recipients. In the small 56-69-year group, the increase in depth fell short of significance, most likely because of low power.

The CDR3 regions of human TCRbeta chains were analyzed by immunosequencing. The study's processing was this. Repertoire TCRs were checked for matches against a reference library of SARS-CoV-2-specific TCRs that had been generated using the MIRA antigen-specificity platform. Breadth meant the fraction of unique TCRs that were SARS-CoV-2-associated, whereas depth meant the fraction of total T cells that were SARS-CoV-2-associated. Using the MIRA data, each spike-specific TCR was assigned both to the spike region to which the TCR was reactive and to a CD4 or CD8 class. Log10-transformed breadth and depth values were compared by one-way ANOVA with Sidak's multiple comparisons tests. The table comes from immuneACCESS by way of TCRdb, which keeps in-frame sequences with V and J called. Part of the clones is missing from these tables; in studies checked, under half for an unresolved V gene and the rest for unknown reasons. That table gives V, J and clone size, and the DNA gave D and trimming. This sample is represented by around 150,000 clones; approximately 88% of them were singletons. The ten most abundant clones make up about 4.5% of the sample.

As regards this clone: Its antigen remains undetermined. Qualities for individual bases were not recorded, and no much larger clone is one base off. Different DNA sequences within this sample yield the same CDR3.

The source of this sequence is an adult who received the AZD1222 COVID-19 vaccine. Here the sequenced sample was peripheral blood, taken 28 days after the second AZD1222 dose. The chain couples TRBV7-8 to TRBJ2-7; the D gene identity is not certain. The sequenced DNA: TGTGCCAGCAGCTTAAGTCAGGCCTACGAGCAGTACTTC. Its translation reads: CASSLSQAYEQYF.